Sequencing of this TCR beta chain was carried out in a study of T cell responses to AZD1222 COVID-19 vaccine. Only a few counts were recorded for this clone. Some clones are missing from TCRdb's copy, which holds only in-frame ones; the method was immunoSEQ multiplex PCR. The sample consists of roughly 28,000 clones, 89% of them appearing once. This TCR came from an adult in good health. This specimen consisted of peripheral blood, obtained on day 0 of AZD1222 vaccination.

CDR3 nucleotides: TGTGCCACCAGCAGCTATCTTCGCAATGAGCAGTTCTTC. Translating gives CATSSYLRNEQFF. V gene TRBV15 combines with J gene TRBJ2-1; D not resolved. Germline V gives CDR1 LNHNV, CDR2 YYDKDF (reference sequence). This CDR3 contains 13 residues. Trimming took off 3 bases at V and 6 bases at J, with 9 bases between the two ends.